The 24 T cell receptor beta chains in this list originate from one sample, sequenced in a study of blood T cell repertoires in COVID-19 (dated by TCRdb to the early 2020s). The protocol used for the library was the immunoSEQ multiplex PCR assay. Drawn from immuneACCESS, this table holds only the in-frame rearrangements with V and J called that TCRdb kept. Clones are partly lost; checked studies trace under half to an unresolved V gene and leave the rest unexplained. Within this sample are some 130,000 clones, with about 85% of them counted one time only. The ten biggest clones cover around 4% of the sample. The sequenced sample consisted of peripheral blood. Receptors were obtained from a human donor in a cohort sampled during active COVID-19.

Comments on this clone: Other DNA sequences in the same sample also yield this CDR3. The chain recombines TRBV18 with TRBJ1-1; D is undetermined. CDR3 length: 13 residues. The V end lost 2 bases, the J end lost 1 base, and 5 bases lay between the germline ends. CDR1 and CDR2 from the germline V gene are KGHSH and LQKENI. Here the CDR3 DNA reads TGTGCCAGCTCACCAGGGCCGAACACTGAAGCTTTCTTT. The encoded protein is CASSPGPNTEAFF.

This clone has just one count. The chain employs TRBV6-5 and TRBJ1-6; D is unresolved. Per germline, CDR1 MNHEY and CDR2 SVGAGI. V was trimmed by 3 bases and J by 7 bases, leaving 7 bases between them. This CDR3 is built from 13 residues. The CDR3 DNA is TGTGCCAGCAGTTATCAGAACAATTCACCCCTCCACTTT. Protein: CASSYQNNSPLHF.

V is TRBV5-4 and J is TRBJ2-4; weak D call: TRBD2 (6 bases). CDR1 and CDR2 from the germline V gene are SGHNT and YYREEE (reference sequence). The CDR3 loop spans 13 amino acids. Trimming pared 4 bases from V and 9 bases from J, leaving 14 bases between. CDR3 sequence: CASSDLDGGIQYF. CDR3 nucleotide sequence: TGTGCCAGCAGCGACCTAGACGGGGGCATTCAGTACTTC. Full variable domain (remainder filled in from reference TRBV5-4 and TRBJ2-4): ETGVTQSPTHLIKTRGQQVTLRCSSQSGHNTVSWYQQALGQGPQFIFQYYREEENGRGNFPPRFSGLQFPNYSSELNVNALELDDSALYLCASSDLDGGIQYFGAGTRLSVL.

J is TRBJ1-1 and V is TRBV4-3; perhaps TRBD1 as D (6 bases). Trimming took off 1 base at V and 3 bases at J, with 9 bases between the two ends. Germline CDR1 and CDR2: LGHNA and YSLEER. The CDR3 runs 14 residues. The CDR3 nucleotides are TGCGCCAGCAGCCAAGCCCCAGGGGACACTGAAGCTTTCTTT. This codes for CASSQAPGDTEAFF.

The rearrangement links TRBV24-1 to TRBJ2-1; 8 bases align to TRBD2. The CDR3 is 15 residues long. V lost 3 bases, J lost 3 bases, and 3 bases stayed unmatched. The germline CDR1 and CDR2 sequences are KGHDR and SFDVKD. The CDR3 protein is CATSDPLAGYNEQFF. The CDR3, as DNA: TGTGCCACCAGTGATCCCCTAGCGGGCTACAATGAGCAGTTCTTC.

The chain employs TRBV10-3 and TRBJ1-2; D might be TRBD1 (6 bases). This CDR3 contains 12 residues. The V gene lost 10 bases and the J gene lost 8 bases, with 17 bases spanning the gap. Germline V gene data show CDR1 as ENHRY and CDR2 as SYGVKD. The CDR3 loop is CATQQGLGGYTF. In DNA form, the CDR3 reads TGTGCCACCCAACAGGGCTTAGGCGGCTACACCTTC.

The rearrangement uses TRBV7-9 and TRBJ2-1, with TRBD2 as a possible D gene (6 bases). In germline, CDR1 is SEHNR, CDR2 FQNEAQ (reference sequence). There are 16 residues in the CDR3. With 4 bases removed from V and 1 base from J, the gap between germline ends came to 14 bases. CDR3 in amino acids: CASSSGKGRSYNEQFF. The CDR3 DNA reads as TGTGCCAGCAGCTCTGGGAAGGGGAGGTCCTACAATGAGCAGTTCTTC.

The chain is built from TRBV2 and TRBJ2-1, with 7 bases fitting TRBD1. Per germline, CDR1 SNHLY and CDR2 FYNNEI. After removal of 7 bases from V and 1 base from J, the junction contained 7 bases not matched to a gene. The CDR3 length is 15 residues. The CDR3 coding sequence is TGTGCCAGCATGAGGGGGCGGGCATCCTACAATGAGCAGTTCTTC. This translates into CASMRGRASYNEQFF.

This chain joins TRBV6-2 or TRBV6-3 and TRBJ2-7; possibly TRBD2 for D (5 bases). From germline, CDR1 is MNHEY and CDR2 SVGEGT. V lost 4 bases and J lost 3, with 10 bases in between. The CDR3 length is 13 residues. CDR3 DNA: TGTGCCAGCAGTTCCCCCGGGGACTACGAGCAGTACGTC. Encoded protein: CASSSPGDYEQYV.

V is TRBV19 and J is TRBJ2-1; TRBD2 is a possible D gene (6 bases). The V end was cut by 6 bases, the J end by 8 bases, with 20 bases between. There are 15 residues in the CDR3. Germline CDR1 and CDR2: LNHDA and SQIVND (reference sequence). The CDR3 loop is CASSPTGGLSDEQFF. Here the CDR3 DNA reads TGTGCCAGTAGCCCGACCGGGGGACTGTCCGATGAGCAGTTCTTC.

This clone was detected only a few times. The chain carries TRBV7-2 and TRBJ1-1; D is uncertain. Germline V gives CDR1 SGHTA, CDR2 FQGNSA. This CDR3 has 11 amino acids. The V gene lost 2 bases and the J gene lost 10 bases, with 8 bases spanning the gap. The CDR3 loop reads CASSLIRGAFF. CDR3 nucleotides: TGTGCCAGCAGCTTAATTCGGGGAGCTTTCTTT. The full variable domain, with the rest looked up from reference TRBV7-2 and TRBJ1-1, is GAGVSQSPSNKVTEKGKDVELRCDPISGHTALYWYRQSLGQGLEFLIYFQGNSAPDKSGLPSDRFSAERTGGSVSTLTIQRTQQEDSAVYLCASSLIRGAFFGQGTRLTVV.

The chain has TRBV5-6 and TRBJ2-3, with TRBD1 matching 8 bases. V lost 0 bases, J lost 3 bases, and 6 bases stayed unmatched. This CDR3 region has 16 residues. Germline V CDR1 and CDR2: SGHDT, YYEEEE. The CDR3: CASSLGQGATTDTQYF. CDR3 coding DNA: TGTGCCAGCAGCTTGGGGCAGGGGGCTACGACAGATACGCAGTATTTT.

About this clone itself: The junction differs from germline at one of its ends, possibly a read error. The chain carries TRBV30 and TRBJ1-3; TRBD1 aligns across 7 bases. CDR3 length: 13 residues. Germline V gives CDR1 GTSNPN, CDR2 SVGIG (reference sequence). The DNA for the CDR3 is TGTGCCTGGAGTACAAGACAGGGAATCACCATATATTTT. This translates into CAWSTRQGITIYF.

This clone was counted a few times. This chain connects TRBV7-2 to TRBJ2-1; TRBD1 might be the D (6 bases). Germline values: CDR1 SGHTA, CDR2 FQGNSA. The germline V and J ends were trimmed by 3 bases and 5 bases, with 11 bases remaining between them. The CDR3 loop spans 14 amino acids. The CDR3 reads CASSFMGANNEQFF. CDR3 DNA sequence: TGTGCCAGCAGCTTTATGGGGGCCAACAATGAGCAGTTCTTC.

This chain links TRBV18 with TRBJ2-7, with D perhaps TRBD2 (5 bases). Trimming left V 5 bases short and J 5 bases short, with 16 bases between. CDR1 is KGHSH, CDR2 LQKENI, per germline. The CDR3 contains 14 residues. CDR3 in amino acids: CASSDPRRYHEQYF. Here the CDR3 DNA reads TGTGCCAGCTCAGATCCGAGGAGGTATCACGAGCAGTACTTC.

J is TRBJ1-6 and V is TRBV6-5; D is uncertain. Trimming took off 6 bases at V and 5 bases at J, with 14 bases between the two ends. The CDR3 covers 15 residues. The germline V gene encodes CDR1 MNHEY and CDR2 SVGAGI. CDR3 sequence: CASRSSGSDNSPLHF. Here the CDR3 DNA reads TGTGCCAGCAGGAGCTCCGGGTCTGATAATTCACCCCTCCACTTT.

The chain couples TRBV2 to TRBJ1-3, with TRBD1 matching 10 bases. The V and J ends lost 6 bases and 4 bases, in that order; junction bases with no gene match: 9. The CDR3 runs to 16 residues. Germline V gene lookup returns CDR1 SNHLY and CDR2 FYNNEI. CDR3 sequence reads: CASRADRGIAGNTIYF. The DNA of the CDR3 is TGTGCCAGCAGGGCGGACAGGGGGATCGCCGGAAACACCATATATTTT.

This clone was observed once. The chain couples TRBV5-1 to TRBJ1-2; TRBD1 aligns across 8 bases. The CDR3 sequence is 15 residues long. The junction had 4 bases not matched to a gene; V was cut back by 0 bases and J by 3 bases. Germline CDR1 reads SGHRS; CDR2 reads YFSETQ. The CDR3 region is CASSLDQGAYYGYTF. The CDR3 DNA reads as TGCGCCAGCAGCTTGGATCAGGGGGCTTACTATGGCTACACCTTC. Filled out from reference TRBV5-1 and TRBJ1-2, the complete variable domain reads KAGVTQTPRYLIKTRGQQVTLSCSPISGHRSVSWYQQTPGQGLQFLFEYFSETQRNKGNFPGRFSGRQFSNSRSEMNVSTLELGDSALYLCASSLDQGAYYGYTFGSGTRLTVV.

The chain employs TRBV7-8 and TRBJ2-7; 10 nucleotides line up with TRBD1. The germline CDR1 and CDR2 sequences are SGHVS and FQNEAQ. The CDR3 has 16 residues. With 3 bases clipped from V and 6 bases from J, the junction kept 11 bases outside the gene matches. CDR3 protein: CASSFGGQGGQVEQYF. In DNA form, the CDR3 reads TGTGCCAGCAGCTTCGGAGGACAGGGGGGACAGGTCGAGCAGTACTTC.

The sample holds one count of this clone. This rearrangement joins TRBV9 to TRBJ2-7, with D possibly being TRBD1 (6 bases). V lost 2 bases and J lost 2, with 11 bases in between. CDR3 length: 14 amino acids. Germline V gene data show CDR1 as SGDLS and CDR2 as YYNGEE. The DNA for the CDR3 is TGTGCCAGCAGCGTGGGGGCCAATCCCTACGAGCAGTACTTC. Its protein product is CASSVGANPYEQYF.

This clone was recorded only once. V and J are TRBV6-2 or TRBV6-3 and TRBJ1-1; D unresolved. Germline V CDR1 and CDR2: MNHEY, SVGEGT. The V end was cut by 2 bases, the J end by 1 base, with 8 bases between. The CDR3 covers 14 residues. The CDR3 loop reads CASSYQVRNTEAFF. The CDR3 nucleotides read TGTGCCAGCAGTTACCAGGTTCGGAACACTGAAGCTTTCTTT.

The chain recombines TRBV7-6 with TRBJ2-2; perhaps TRBD2 as D (5 bases). The CDR3 is 13 amino acids. The germline V gene has CDR1 SGHVS and CDR2 FNYEAQ. V was trimmed by 1 base and J by 5 bases, leaving 5 bases between them. DNA for the CDR3: TGTGCCAGCAGCTTAGGGGAGACCGGGGAGCTGTTTTTT. Translation gives CASSLGETGELFF.

This clone is a singleton in its sample. This rearrangement joins TRBV19 to TRBJ1-5; D gene ambiguous. Germline CDR1 reads LNHDA; CDR2 reads SQIVND (reference sequence). The CDR3 sequence is 18 residues long. Trimming stripped 1 base from V and 9 bases from J, with 25 bases between. The CDR3 here is CASSIGDAVTLWRRPQHF. DNA for the CDR3: TGTGCCAGTAGTATAGGTGACGCGGTGACGCTTTGGCGACGGCCCCAGCATTTT.

J is TRBJ1-2 and V is TRBV5-1, with D possibly being TRBD1 (6 bases). The CDR3 is 14 amino acids. The V end was cut by 0 bases, the J end by 2 bases, with 8 bases between. Per the germline V gene, CDR1 is SGHRS and CDR2 is YFSETQ. CDR3 amino acids: CASSLEGHNYGYTF. DNA of the CDR3: TGCGCCAGCAGCTTGGAGGGACACAACTATGGCTACACCTTC.